This TCR beta chain derives from a study of cytomegalovirus exposure and HLA in healthy donors. PCR was performed using 60 Vbeta and 13 Jbeta primers. Repertoires were generated with immunoSEQ multiplex PCR, while TCRdb's copy carries only in-frame clones and drops some. There are more than 85,000 clones in the sample; roughly 80% occur only once, and 2% to 2.5% lies in the top ten. Material: PBMCs. The receptor's source is a boy aged 10-17 years in good health and CMV-seronegative.

In DNA, the CDR3 is TGCAGCGTTGAGGACAGGAGTACCTATGGCTACACCTTC. Translation gives CSVEDRSTYGYTF. The chain combines TRBV29-1 with TRBJ1-2; 7 bases map to TRBD1. The CDR3 has 13 residues. With V trimmed by 3 bases and J by 4 bases, 5 bases remained unmatched. The germline CDR1 and CDR2 sequences are SQVTM and ANQGSEA.